Presented here are 19 T cell receptor beta chains from one specimen sequenced in a study of T cell responses to AZD1222 COVID-19 vaccine. TCRdb's copy holds only in-frame clones and misses some; the assay was immunoSEQ multiplex PCR. Here the sample spans under 150,000 clones, 85% to 95% being singletons. The source was peripheral blood, collected on day 0 of AZD1222 vaccination. Source of these receptors: an adult in good health.

This sequence joins TRBV7-9 and TRBJ2-7, with no clear D. Germline V gene sequence: CDR1 SEHNR, CDR2 FQNEAQ (reference sequence). The CDR3 length is 14 residues. Trimming cost V 5 bases and J 4 bases, with 15 bases left between them. In nucleotides, the CDR3 is TGTGCCAGCAGCAGAAATGGGGAAACGTACGAGCAGTACTTC. Protein product: CASSRNGETYEQYF.

For the CDR3, the DNA is TGTGCCAGCAGCCAAGATAGACTAGTGGTTGAGCAGTTCTTC. Amino acid sequence: CASSQDRLVVEQFF. The rearrangement joins TRBV4-2 to TRBJ2-1; D may be TRBD2 (6 bases). V dropped 0 bases and J dropped 9 bases, with 12 bases sitting between them. The CDR3 has 14 amino acids. Germline lookup yields CDR1 LGHNA and CDR2 YNFKEQ.

This clone turned up a few times. The V and J genes are TRBV2 and TRBJ1-1; 7 positions agree with TRBD1. The CDR3 totals 14 residues. Per germline, CDR1 SNHLY and CDR2 FYNNEI. After removal of 5 bases from V and 6 bases from J, the junction contained 9 bases not matched to a gene. The CDR3 nucleotides are TGTGCCAGCAGTCAAAGTATAGGGGGCTCTGAAGCTTTCTTT. It specifies CASSQSIGGSEAFF.

This chain uses TRBV5-1 with TRBJ1-1; 8 bases are a match to TRBD1. Germline loops: CDR1 SGHRS, CDR2 YFSETQ. V trimming: 3 bases; J trimming: 5 bases; junction bases outside the gene matches: 9. This CDR3 has 15 amino acids. CDR3: CASSSLTGGQTEAFF. CDR3 DNA sequence: TGCGCCAGCAGCTCCTTAACAGGGGGACAAACTGAAGCTTTCTTT.

This clone was observed a single time. This chain connects TRBV15 to TRBJ1-5; 9 nucleotides agree with TRBD1. CDR1 is LNHNV, CDR2 YYDKDF, per germline (reference sequence). The CDR3 contains 17 residues. V gave up 1 base and J gave up 1 base; unmatched junction bases: 5. CDR3 protein: CATSRATGGGSNQPQHF. The CDR3 coding sequence is TGTGCCACCAGCAGAGCCACAGGGGGCGGGAGCAATCAGCCCCAGCATTTT.

A few counts support this clone. This chain joins TRBV11-2 and TRBJ2-7; 8 bases are a match to TRBD2. The CDR3 extends over 16 amino acids. Germline CDR1 and CDR2: SGHAT and FQNNGV. J gave up 2 bases and V 3 bases, and 9 bases lay outside the gene matches. CDR3 nucleotide sequence: TGTGCCAGCAGCTTCGGCACCTCGGGACTAGCCTACGAGCAGTACTTC. Protein product: CASSFGTSGLAYEQYF.

The chain couples TRBV9 to TRBJ2-1, with 14 bases fitting TRBD2. The CDR3 is made up of 15 amino acids. Germline trimming cut 3 bases from V and 7 bases from J; bases unmatched to any gene: 3. Per germline, CDR1 SGDLS and CDR2 YYNGEE. CDR3 DNA sequence: TGTGCCAGCAGCGCCGGGACTAGCGGGGGAAATGAGCAGTTCTTC. It yields the protein CASSAGTSGGNEQFF.

Only a few counts were recorded for this clone. The V and J genes are TRBV7-9 and TRBJ2-7; 10 nucleotides match TRBD1. Unmatched junction bases numbered 8, after V lost 5 bases and J lost 7 bases. The germline CDR1 and CDR2 sequences are SEHNR and FQNEAQ (reference sequence). The CDR3 has 14 residues. The CDR3 coding sequence is TGTGCCAGCAGCGGAACAGGACAGGGGGAGGAGCAGTACTTC. It specifies CASSGTGQGEEQYF.

CDR3 DNA sequence: TGTGCCAGCAGCTCCGGGCGTCTCCGAGGGACTGAAGCTTTCTTT. As protein: CASSSGRLRGTEAFF. The chain is built from TRBV11-1 and TRBJ1-1, with D unclear. Germline CDR1 is SGHAT and CDR2 is FQDESV (reference sequence). This CDR3 is 15 amino acids long. V was shortened by 4 bases and J by 5 bases, with 17 bases between the two germline ends.

V and J are TRBV4-1 and TRBJ1-5, with 9 bases aligning to TRBD1. With 2 bases clipped from V and 0 bases from J, the junction kept 11 bases outside the gene matches. The CDR3 consists of 19 residues. Germline V gene lookup returns CDR1 MGHRA and CDR2 YSYEKL. The CDR3 here is CASSQRGWDRDYSNQPQHF. The CDR3, as DNA: TGCGCCAGCAGCCAAAGGGGTTGGGACAGGGATTATAGCAATCAGCCCCAGCATTTT.

The chain carries TRBV21-1 and TRBJ1-1; TRBD1, the table's D call, was not compared with the DNA. TRBV21-1 is marked as a pseudogene. The CDR3 extends over 13 amino acids. For the CDR3, the DNA is TGTGCCAGCATGTATCACAAGAACACTGAAGCTTTCTTT. It encodes CASMYHKNTEAFF.

This chain uses TRBV7-2 with TRBJ2-2; D is uncertain. The CDR3 has 17 residues. V was pared by 5 bases and J by 4 bases, with 20 bases between. Germline V CDR1 and CDR2: SGHTA, FQGNSA. As DNA, the CDR3 is TGTGCCAGCAGCCCCAGTGTATGGGCACGTGTCACCGGGGAGCTGTTTTTT. Amino acids: CASSPSVWARVTGELFF. The complete variable domain, with remaining parts taken from reference TRBV7-2 and TRBJ2-2, reads GAGVSQSPSNKVTEKGKDVELRCDPISGHTALYWYRQSLGQGLEFLIYFQGNSAPDKSGLPSDRFSAERTGGSVSTLTIQRTQQEDSAVYLCASSPSVWARVTGELFFGEGSRLTVL.

The gene calls are TRBV6-6 and TRBJ1-5; unclear D gene. The CDR3 has 16 amino acids. V was clipped by 4 bases and J by 1 base, with 14 bases between them. CDR1 is MNHNY, CDR2 SVGAGI, per germline (reference sequence). In nucleotides, the CDR3 is TGTGCCAGCAGTTTAGTCGACAACTGGAGCAATCAGCCCCAGCATTTT. Translated, it gives CASSLVDNWSNQPQHF.

This sequence joins TRBV4-2 and TRBJ1-5; D ambiguous. CDR3 length equals 15 residues. V dropped 0 bases and J dropped 0 bases, with 6 bases sitting between them. Germline V gene data show CDR1 as LGHNA and CDR2 as YNFKEQ. The CDR3 sequence is CASSQETYSNQPQHF. In DNA form, the CDR3 reads TGTGCCAGCAGCCAAGAGACCTATAGCAATCAGCCCCAGCATTTT.

The CDR3 DNA is TGTGCCAGCTCAAACGGACAGAGCGTACGGAATTCACCCCTCCACTTT. This sequence encodes CASSNGQSVRNSPLHF. The chain employs TRBV18 and TRBJ1-6, with a possible D match to TRBD1 (6 bases). Trimming stripped 5 bases from V and 7 bases from J, with 18 bases between. The CDR3 contains 16 residues. Germline V lookup: CDR1 KGHSH, CDR2 LQKENI.

The genes are TRBV7-3 and TRBJ2-2, with 7 bases matching TRBD1. CDR1 SGHTA and CDR2 FQGTGA come from the germline V gene. This CDR3 spans 13 amino acids. V was pared by 3 bases and J by 6 bases, with 1 base of the junction left unmatched. The CDR3 is CASSFGTAGELFF. In nucleotides, the CDR3 is TGTGCCAGCAGCTTCGGGACAGCCGGGGAGCTGTTTTTT.

The chain has TRBV4-1 and TRBJ2-5; TRBD2 aligns across 15 bases. Trimming at V came to 4 bases and at J to 5 bases, leaving 5 bases not matched to a gene. In germline, CDR1 is MGHRA, CDR2 YSYEKL. The CDR3 is made up of 16 amino acids. This chain's CDR3 is CASSPGLAGGPETQYF. The CDR3 bases are TGCGCCAGCAGCCCCGGACTAGCGGGAGGGCCGGAGACCCAGTACTTC.

Points on this clone: The sample has other DNA sequences that encode this CDR3 too. The chain employs TRBV7-8 and TRBJ1-1; 7 bases agree with TRBD1. CDR1 is SGHVS, CDR2 FQNEAQ, per germline. This CDR3 contains 15 residues. Losses at the gene ends were 1 base for V and 0 bases for J; bases not matched to a gene: 2. The CDR3 nucleotides read TGTGCCAGCAGCTTAGGAACAGGGGTGAACACTGAAGCTTTCTTT. Its translation: CASSLGTGVNTEAFF.

The chain has TRBV11-2 and TRBJ1-6; D is undetermined. V was trimmed by 5 bases and J by 6 bases, leaving 14 bases between them. The germline V gene has CDR1 SGHAT and CDR2 FQNNGV. There are 15 residues in the CDR3. CDR3 amino acids: CASSGGPPFNSPLHF. CDR3 DNA sequence: TGTGCCAGCAGCGGCGGGCCTCCTTTTAATTCACCCCTCCACTTT. Supplemented by reference TRBV11-2 and TRBJ1-6, the full variable domain reads EAGVAQSPRYKIIEKRQSVAFWCNPISGHATLYWYQQILGQGPKLLIQFQNNGVVDDSQLPKDRFSAERLKGVDSTLKIQPAKLEDSAVYLCASSGGPPFNSPLHFGNGTRLTVT.